A single sample gave rise to the 5 T cell receptor beta chains below, sequenced in a study of vaccination effects on CD4 cells after COVID-19. What these receptors recognize is not known. Sequencing used immunoSEQ multiplex PCR; TCRdb keeps in-frame clones, though not all of them. This table holds more than 15,000 clones, under 85% found once. Antigen-specific CD4+ T cells were expanded with viral peptide pools in the ViraFEST assay before sequencing. Following 10 days of culture, CD4+ T cells were isolated. This individual contracted SARS-CoV-2 between March and December 2020, as verified by PCR. Either the mRNA-1273 or the BNT162b2 vaccine was given to participants as two doses. Specimen: CD4+ T cells from PBMCs cultured with SARS-CoV-2 spike peptides, collected after COVID-19 vaccination. These receptor sequences come from a human donor who had a prior SARS-CoV-2 infection.

The V and J genes are TRBV7-2 and TRBJ1-2, with D possibly being TRBD1 (5 bases). V was cut by 5 bases and J by 8 bases, with 21 bases left in between. Germline values: CDR1 SGHTA, CDR2 FQGNSA. The CDR3 runs 15 residues. CDR3 DNA: TGTGCCAGCAGCAGACTACAGGCTACCATCGACGGCTACACCTTC. It encodes CASSRLQATIDGYTF.

The J gene is TRBJ1-1, the V gene TRBV6-5; D not certain. This CDR3 contains 14 residues. V was cut by 0 bases and J by 4 bases, with 9 bases left in between. The germline CDR1 and CDR2 sequences are MNHEY and SVGAGI. Here the CDR3 reads CASSYSPRITEAFF. As DNA, the CDR3 is TGTGCCAGCAGTTACTCACCCAGGATCACTGAAGCTTTCTTT.

The J gene is TRBJ2-7, the V gene TRBV5-1; D is possibly TRBD2 (5 bases). The CDR3 is 15 residues long. Trimming removed 0 bases at V and 3 bases at J, with 13 bases between. Germline values: CDR1 SGHRS, CDR2 YFSETQ. DNA for the CDR3: TGCGCCAGCAGCTTGGGCACCAGGACTGTCTACGAGCAGTACTTC. It encodes CASSLGTRTVYEQYF.

This clone was seen a few times. V usage is TRBV7-9 and J usage is TRBJ1-2; maybe TRBD1 (6 bases). This CDR3 comprises 16 residues. V lost 5 bases to trimming and J lost 0 bases, with 16 bases between them. The germline V gene encodes CDR1 SEHNR and CDR2 FQNEAQ (reference sequence). Here the CDR3 DNA reads TGTGCCAGCAGCCCGCGTGGCGGACAGACTAACTATGGCTACACCTTC. Translation: CASSPRGGQTNYGYTF.

The V and J genes are TRBV29-1 and TRBJ1-4, with D perhaps TRBD1 (5 bases). Deletions cut 3 bases from V and 8 bases from J, with 13 bases between. The length of the CDR3 is 13 residues. Germline-derived CDR1 and CDR2 are SQVTM and ANQGSEA. For the CDR3, the DNA is TGCAGCGTTGATTTGCAGGGTGGAGAAAAACTGTTTTTT. This sequence encodes CSVDLQGGEKLFF.